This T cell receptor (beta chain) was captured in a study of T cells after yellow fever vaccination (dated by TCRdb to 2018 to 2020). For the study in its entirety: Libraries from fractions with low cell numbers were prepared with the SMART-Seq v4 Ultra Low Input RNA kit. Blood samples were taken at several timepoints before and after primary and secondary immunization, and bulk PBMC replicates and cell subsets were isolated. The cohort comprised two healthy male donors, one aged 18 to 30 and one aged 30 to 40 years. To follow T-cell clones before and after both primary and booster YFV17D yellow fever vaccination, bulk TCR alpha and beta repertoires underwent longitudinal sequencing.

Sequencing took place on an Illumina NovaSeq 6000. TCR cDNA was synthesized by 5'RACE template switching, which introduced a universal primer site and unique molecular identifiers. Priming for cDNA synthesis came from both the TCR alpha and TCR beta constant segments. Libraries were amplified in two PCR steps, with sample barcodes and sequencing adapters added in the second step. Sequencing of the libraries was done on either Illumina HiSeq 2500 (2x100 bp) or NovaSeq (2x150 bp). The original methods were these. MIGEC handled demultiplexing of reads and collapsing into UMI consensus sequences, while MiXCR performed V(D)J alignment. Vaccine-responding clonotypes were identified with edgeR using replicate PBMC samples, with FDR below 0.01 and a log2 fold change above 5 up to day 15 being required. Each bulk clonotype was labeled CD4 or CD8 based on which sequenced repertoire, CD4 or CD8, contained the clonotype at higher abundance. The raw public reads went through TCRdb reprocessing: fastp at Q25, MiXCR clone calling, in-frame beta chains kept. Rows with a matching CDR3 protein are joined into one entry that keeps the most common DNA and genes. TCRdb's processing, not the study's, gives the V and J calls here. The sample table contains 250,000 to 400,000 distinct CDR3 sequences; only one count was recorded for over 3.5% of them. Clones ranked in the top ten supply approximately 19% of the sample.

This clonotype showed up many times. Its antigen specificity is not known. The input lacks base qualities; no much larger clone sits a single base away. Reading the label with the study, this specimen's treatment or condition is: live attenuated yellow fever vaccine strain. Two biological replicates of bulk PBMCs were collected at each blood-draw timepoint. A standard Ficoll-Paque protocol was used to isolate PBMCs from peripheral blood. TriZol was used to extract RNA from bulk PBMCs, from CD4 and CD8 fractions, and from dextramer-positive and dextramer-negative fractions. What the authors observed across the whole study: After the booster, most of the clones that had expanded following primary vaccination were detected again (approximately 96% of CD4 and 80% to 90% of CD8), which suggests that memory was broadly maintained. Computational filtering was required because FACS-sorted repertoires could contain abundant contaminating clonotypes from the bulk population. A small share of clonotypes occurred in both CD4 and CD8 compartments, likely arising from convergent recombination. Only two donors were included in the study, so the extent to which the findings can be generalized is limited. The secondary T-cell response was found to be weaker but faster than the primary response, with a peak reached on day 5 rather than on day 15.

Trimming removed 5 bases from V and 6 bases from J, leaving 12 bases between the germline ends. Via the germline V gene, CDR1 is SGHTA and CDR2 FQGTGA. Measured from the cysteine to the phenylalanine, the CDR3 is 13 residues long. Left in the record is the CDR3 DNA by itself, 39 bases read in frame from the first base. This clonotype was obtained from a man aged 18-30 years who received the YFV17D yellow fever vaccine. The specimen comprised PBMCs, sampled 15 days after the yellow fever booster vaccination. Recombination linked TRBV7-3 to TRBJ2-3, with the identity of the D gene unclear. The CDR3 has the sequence CASSLSQRDTQYF. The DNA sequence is TGTGCCAGCAGCCTCTCGCAAAGGGATACGCAGTATTTT.